Listed below are T cell receptor beta chains from one sample, sequenced in a study of PD-1 blockade in classical Hodgkin lymphoma. This table comes from immunoSEQ multiplex PCR, and its TCRdb copy is limited to in-frame clones, with some not included. The sample holds 15,000 or so clones; about 80% are singletons and the top ten take approximately 22%. Sequencing used peripheral blood mononuclear cells (PBMCs), obtained at baseline. These receptor sequences come from a human donor with classical Hodgkin lymphoma. CDR3s include the opening cysteine and the closing phenylalanine or tryptophan. D genes are given only for firm matches. The size entry is marked missing in some rows and otherwise reads once, few, many or a size class.

v_gene: TRBV5-1; abundance: -; j_gene: TRBJ1-2; d_gene: TRBD1; CDR3nt: TGCGCCAGCAGCTCAGGGGGCGCGGGCTATGGCTACACCTTC; CDR3aa: CASSSGGAGYGYTF
v_gene: TRBV5-1; abundance: -; j_gene: TRBJ1-1; d_gene: -; CDR3nt: TGCGCCAGCAGCTTGCGAGGTAGGGGGACTGAAGCTTTCTTT; CDR3aa: CASSLRGRGTEAFF
v_gene: TRBV6-4; abundance: -; j_gene: TRBJ2-2; d_gene: -; CDR3nt: TGTGCCAGCAGCCCCGAGGGGGGGACCTCCGGGGAGCTGTTTTTT; CDR3aa: CASSPEGGTSGELFF
v_gene: TRBV2; abundance: -; j_gene: TRBJ1-1; d_gene: TRBD1; CDR3nt: TGTGCCAGCTGGGGACAGGAGAACACTGAAGCTTTCTTT; CDR3aa: CASWGQENTEAFF
v_gene: TRBV13; abundance: -; j_gene: TRBJ1-2; d_gene: TRBD1; CDR3nt: TGTGCCAGCAGCTTGTTTCTCAGGGACAGCGTAGGCTACACCTTC; CDR3aa: CASSLFLRDSVGYTF
v_gene: TRBV27; abundance: once; j_gene: TRBJ2-7; d_gene: -; CDR3nt: TGTGCCAGCAGTTTGTCCCCAGAGCTTTACGAGCAGTACTTC; CDR3aa: CASSLSPELYEQYF
v_gene: TRBV6-5; abundance: -; j_gene: TRBJ1-6; d_gene: -; CDR3nt: TGTGCCAGCAGTTACGCGGGGCGCTTCTATAATTCACCCCTCCACTTT; CDR3aa: CASSYAGRFYNSPLHF
v_gene: TRBV27; abundance: -; j_gene: TRBJ2-1; d_gene: -; CDR3nt: TGTGCCAGCAGTTTCTCCCCCCTAGCGCAGCCGGCCTACAATGAGCAGTTCTTC; CDR3aa: CASSFSPLAQPAYNEQFF
v_gene: TRBV13; abundance: few; j_gene: TRBJ1-6; d_gene: -; CDR3nt: TGTGCCAGCAGCTCCGGCAGGAATTCACCCCTCCACTTT; CDR3aa: CASSSGRNSPLHF
v_gene: TRBV19; abundance: -; j_gene: TRBJ1-2; d_gene: TRBD1; CDR3nt: TGTGCCAGTAGTATCGCCGGCGCAGGGACAGGGTACGGCTACACCTTC; CDR3aa: CASSIAGAGTGYGYTF
v_gene: TRBV7-6; abundance: -; j_gene: TRBJ2-5; d_gene: TRBD1; CDR3nt: TGTGCCAGCAGCTTGGACAGGTCCGGGACCCAGTACTTC; CDR3aa: CASSLDRSGTQYF
v_gene: TRBV6-6; abundance: -; j_gene: TRBJ1-5; d_gene: -; CDR3nt: TGTGCCAGCAGTCTTGGGACGGGGCAGCCCCAGCATTTT; CDR3aa: CASSLGTGQPQHF
v_gene: TRBV28; abundance: -; j_gene: TRBJ1-5; d_gene: TRBD1; CDR3nt: TGTGCCACCATACAGGGGGACAATCAGCCCCAGCATTTT; CDR3aa: CATIQGDNQPQHF
v_gene: TRBV21-1; abundance: -; j_gene: TRBJ2-3; d_gene: -; CDR3nt: TGTGCCAGCAGCAAAGCAACTAGCGGGGGGCCCACAGATACGCAGTATTTT; CDR3aa: CASSKATSGGPTDTQYF
v_gene: TRBV4-3; abundance: few; j_gene: TRBJ1-2; d_gene: TRBD1; CDR3nt: TGCGCCAGCAGCCCTATCTCTGGGACAGAGGCGCGAGGCTACACCTTC; CDR3aa: CASSPISGTEARGYTF
v_gene: TRBV5-1; abundance: -; j_gene: TRBJ2-3; d_gene: -; CDR3nt: TGCGCCAGCAGCTTGGGGGACGGAGCAGATACGCAGTATTTT; CDR3aa: CASSLGDGADTQYF
v_gene: TRBV4-1; abundance: -; j_gene: TRBJ2-5; d_gene: -; CDR3nt: TGCGCCAGCAGTCCAAACGGGCCGGAGGGGGAAGAGACCCAGTACTTC; CDR3aa: CASSPNGPEGEETQYF
v_gene: TRBV5-1; abundance: -; j_gene: TRBJ1-1; d_gene: -; CDR3nt: TGCGCCAGCGCGCCGAGAAGCGGGGGGATAGACACTGAAGCTTTCTTT; CDR3aa: CASAPRSGGIDTEAFF
v_gene: TRBV7-3; abundance: -; j_gene: TRBJ2-7; d_gene: -; CDR3nt: TGTGCCAGCAGCCCCAGGCCAGGCTACGAGCAGTACTTC; CDR3aa: CASSPRPGYEQYF
v_gene: TRBV6-5; abundance: few; j_gene: TRBJ1-2; d_gene: TRBD1; CDR3nt: TGTGCCAGCAGAACCCCGACAGGGAACTATGGCTACACCTTC; CDR3aa: CASRTPTGNYGYTF
v_gene: TRBV29-1; abundance: -; j_gene: TRBJ2-7; d_gene: -; CDR3nt: TGCAGCGTTGGGACAGAGTACGAGCAGTACTTC; CDR3aa: CSVGTEYEQYF
v_gene: TRBV7-9; abundance: few; j_gene: TRBJ2-2; d_gene: -; CDR3nt: TGTGCCAGCAGCTTACTAGCGCTTGCCTCCCTTAACACCGGGGAGCTGTTTTTT; CDR3aa: CASSLLALASLNTGELFF
v_gene: TRBV18; abundance: -; j_gene: TRBJ2-1; d_gene: -; CDR3nt: TGTGCCAGCTCACCACAGGGTTATGAGCAGTTCTTC; CDR3aa: CASSPQGYEQFF
v_gene: TRBV13; abundance: -; j_gene: TRBJ2-4; d_gene: -; CDR3nt: TGTGCCAGCAGCCCGGCCCTAGCCAAAAACATTCAGTACTTC; CDR3aa: CASSPALAKNIQYF
v_gene: TRBV7-7; abundance: -; j_gene: TRBJ2-2; d_gene: TRBD1; CDR3nt: TGTGCCAGCAGCCTGACCGGGACAGGGAACACCGGGGAGCTGTTTTTT; CDR3aa: CASSLTGTGNTGELFF
v_gene: TRBV2; abundance: -; j_gene: TRBJ2-7; d_gene: TRBD1; CDR3nt: TGTGCCAGCAAGGCAGGGGGATGGTACGAGCAGTACTTC; CDR3aa: CASKAGGWYEQYF
v_gene: TRBV9; abundance: -; j_gene: TRBJ1-3; d_gene: -; CDR3nt: TGTGCCAGCAGCGTAGATGGGGATGGTGGAAACACCATATATTTT; CDR3aa: CASSVDGDGGNTIYF
v_gene: TRBV4-3; abundance: once; j_gene: TRBJ2-2; d_gene: TRBD2; CDR3nt: TGCGCCAGCAGCCCGGGGCACAGCGGGGGCCCGGGTTTTGAGCTGTTTTTT; CDR3aa: CASSPGHSGGPGFELFF
v_gene: TRBV9; abundance: once; j_gene: TRBJ2-3; d_gene: TRBD2; CDR3nt: TGTGCCAGCAGCGTAGGGGCTAGCGGGGACACAGATACGCAGTATTTT; CDR3aa: CASSVGASGDTDTQYF
v_gene: TRBV18; abundance: -; j_gene: TRBJ2-7; d_gene: -; CDR3nt: TGTGCCAGCTCACCGGGAAGGGGCGGTGACGAGCAGTACTTC; CDR3aa: CASSPGRGGDEQYF
v_gene: TRBV7-2; abundance: few; j_gene: TRBJ2-7; d_gene: TRBD1; CDR3nt: TGTGCCAGCAGCTTAGGGGGGACAGCCTACGAGCAGTACTTC; CDR3aa: CASSLGGTAYEQYF
v_gene: TRBV14; abundance: -; j_gene: TRBJ1-1; d_gene: -; CDR3nt: TGTGCCAGCAGCCAAAGTCAAGACACTGAAGCTTTCTTT; CDR3aa: CASSQSQDTEAFF
v_gene: TRBV2; abundance: few; j_gene: TRBJ1-5; d_gene: -; CDR3nt: TGTGCCAGCAGTGGGCCTGGGGAGCCCCAGCATTTT; CDR3aa: CASSGPGEPQHF
v_gene: TRBV29-1; abundance: medium-sized; j_gene: TRBJ2-3; d_gene: TRBD2; CDR3nt: TGCAGCGTTGAAGGTCCCAGGGAGGGCCTAGGAGATACGCAGTATTTT; CDR3aa: CSVEGPREGLGDTQYF
v_gene: TRBV4-3; abundance: -; j_gene: TRBJ1-4; d_gene: -; CDR3nt: TGCGCCAGCAGCCAGGAGACAAGAGGAAAACTGTTTTTT; CDR3aa: CASSQETRGKLFF
v_gene: TRBV6-5; abundance: -; j_gene: TRBJ2-3; d_gene: TRBD2; CDR3nt: TGTGCCAGCAGTTCTAGCGGGGGCACAGATACGCAGTATTTT; CDR3aa: CASSSSGGTDTQYF
v_gene: TRBV7-9; abundance: -; j_gene: TRBJ1-2; d_gene: TRBD1; CDR3nt: TGTGCCAGCAGCCCCCCGACAGGGGAGAATGGCTACACCTTC; CDR3aa: CASSPPTGENGYTF
v_gene: TRBV5-6; abundance: -; j_gene: TRBJ2-6; d_gene: TRBD1; CDR3nt: TGTGCCAGCAGCTTCCGACAGGGGGCGTTGGGGGCCAACGTCCTGACTTTC; CDR3aa: CASSFRQGALGANVLTF
v_gene: TRBV11-2; abundance: few; j_gene: TRBJ1-4; d_gene: TRBD1; CDR3nt: TGTGCCAGCAGCTTAACGACAGGGGGGGAAAAACTGTTTTTT; CDR3aa: CASSLTTGGEKLFF
v_gene: TRBV6-5; abundance: -; j_gene: TRBJ1-1; d_gene: -; CDR3nt: TGTGCCAGTAAACTAGTGGGGGTGGTCACTGAAGCTTTCTTT; CDR3aa: CASKLVGVVTEAFF
v_gene: TRBV4-2; abundance: -; j_gene: TRBJ1-1; d_gene: -; CDR3nt: TGTGCCAGCAGCCAAGAAGGGGGGAACATGAACACTGAAGCTTTCTTT; CDR3aa: CASSQEGGNMNTEAFF
v_gene: TRBV7-8; abundance: -; j_gene: TRBJ1-5; d_gene: -; CDR3nt: TGTGCCAGCAGCTTTCTTTTGGGACTCCATGGCGATCAGCCCCAGCATTTT; CDR3aa: CASSFLLGLHGDQPQHF
v_gene: TRBV7-6; abundance: -; j_gene: TRBJ2-1; d_gene: -; CDR3nt: TGTGCCAGCGGCTGGGGAGTGGAGCAGTTCTTC; CDR3aa: CASGWGVEQFF
v_gene: TRBV12-2; abundance: -; j_gene: TRBJ1-5; d_gene: -; CDR3nt: TGTGCAAGTCGTTTGAAGAAGACAGGGACTTATAGCAATCAGCCCCAGCATTTT; CDR3aa: CASRLKKTGTYSNQPQHF
v_gene: TRBV5-1; abundance: -; j_gene: TRBJ1-6; d_gene: -; CDR3nt: TGCGCCAGCAGCGGTGGGGCAGGGGATAATTCACCCCTCCACTTT; CDR3aa: CASSGGAGDNSPLHF
v_gene: TRBV6-5; abundance: once; j_gene: TRBJ1-3; d_gene: -; CDR3nt: TGTGCCAGCAGTTTTAAGGCCGTGGGAAACACCATATATTTT; CDR3aa: CASSFKAVGNTIYF
v_gene: TRBV28; abundance: -; j_gene: TRBJ2-3; d_gene: -; CDR3nt: TGTGCCAGCGGCTTTACTAGCACAGATACGCAGTATTTT; CDR3aa: CASGFTSTDTQYF